This TCR beta chain was documented in a study of blood T cell repertoires in COVID-19. Study-level information: PBMCs, B-cell-depleted T cells, or T cells provided the cDNA or gDNA that made up the material.

The assay was immunoSEQ multiplex PCR, and TCRdb's table has in-frame clones only and misses some. Of approximately 60,000 clones in the sample, around 80% were seen once. This CDR3 has 12 residues. With 2 bases removed from V and 6 bases from J, the gap between germline ends came to 9 bases. Looked up from germline, CDR1 is SGHDT and CDR2 is YYEEEE. Source material: peripheral blood. The source is a man between 60 and 75 years old with acute or convalescent COVID-19. This chain links TRBV5-6 with TRBJ2-7; D is unclear. CDR3 sequence (DNA): TGTGCCAGCAGCTTTACTCCGGGCGAGCAGTACTTC. Protein sequence: CASSFTPGEQYF.